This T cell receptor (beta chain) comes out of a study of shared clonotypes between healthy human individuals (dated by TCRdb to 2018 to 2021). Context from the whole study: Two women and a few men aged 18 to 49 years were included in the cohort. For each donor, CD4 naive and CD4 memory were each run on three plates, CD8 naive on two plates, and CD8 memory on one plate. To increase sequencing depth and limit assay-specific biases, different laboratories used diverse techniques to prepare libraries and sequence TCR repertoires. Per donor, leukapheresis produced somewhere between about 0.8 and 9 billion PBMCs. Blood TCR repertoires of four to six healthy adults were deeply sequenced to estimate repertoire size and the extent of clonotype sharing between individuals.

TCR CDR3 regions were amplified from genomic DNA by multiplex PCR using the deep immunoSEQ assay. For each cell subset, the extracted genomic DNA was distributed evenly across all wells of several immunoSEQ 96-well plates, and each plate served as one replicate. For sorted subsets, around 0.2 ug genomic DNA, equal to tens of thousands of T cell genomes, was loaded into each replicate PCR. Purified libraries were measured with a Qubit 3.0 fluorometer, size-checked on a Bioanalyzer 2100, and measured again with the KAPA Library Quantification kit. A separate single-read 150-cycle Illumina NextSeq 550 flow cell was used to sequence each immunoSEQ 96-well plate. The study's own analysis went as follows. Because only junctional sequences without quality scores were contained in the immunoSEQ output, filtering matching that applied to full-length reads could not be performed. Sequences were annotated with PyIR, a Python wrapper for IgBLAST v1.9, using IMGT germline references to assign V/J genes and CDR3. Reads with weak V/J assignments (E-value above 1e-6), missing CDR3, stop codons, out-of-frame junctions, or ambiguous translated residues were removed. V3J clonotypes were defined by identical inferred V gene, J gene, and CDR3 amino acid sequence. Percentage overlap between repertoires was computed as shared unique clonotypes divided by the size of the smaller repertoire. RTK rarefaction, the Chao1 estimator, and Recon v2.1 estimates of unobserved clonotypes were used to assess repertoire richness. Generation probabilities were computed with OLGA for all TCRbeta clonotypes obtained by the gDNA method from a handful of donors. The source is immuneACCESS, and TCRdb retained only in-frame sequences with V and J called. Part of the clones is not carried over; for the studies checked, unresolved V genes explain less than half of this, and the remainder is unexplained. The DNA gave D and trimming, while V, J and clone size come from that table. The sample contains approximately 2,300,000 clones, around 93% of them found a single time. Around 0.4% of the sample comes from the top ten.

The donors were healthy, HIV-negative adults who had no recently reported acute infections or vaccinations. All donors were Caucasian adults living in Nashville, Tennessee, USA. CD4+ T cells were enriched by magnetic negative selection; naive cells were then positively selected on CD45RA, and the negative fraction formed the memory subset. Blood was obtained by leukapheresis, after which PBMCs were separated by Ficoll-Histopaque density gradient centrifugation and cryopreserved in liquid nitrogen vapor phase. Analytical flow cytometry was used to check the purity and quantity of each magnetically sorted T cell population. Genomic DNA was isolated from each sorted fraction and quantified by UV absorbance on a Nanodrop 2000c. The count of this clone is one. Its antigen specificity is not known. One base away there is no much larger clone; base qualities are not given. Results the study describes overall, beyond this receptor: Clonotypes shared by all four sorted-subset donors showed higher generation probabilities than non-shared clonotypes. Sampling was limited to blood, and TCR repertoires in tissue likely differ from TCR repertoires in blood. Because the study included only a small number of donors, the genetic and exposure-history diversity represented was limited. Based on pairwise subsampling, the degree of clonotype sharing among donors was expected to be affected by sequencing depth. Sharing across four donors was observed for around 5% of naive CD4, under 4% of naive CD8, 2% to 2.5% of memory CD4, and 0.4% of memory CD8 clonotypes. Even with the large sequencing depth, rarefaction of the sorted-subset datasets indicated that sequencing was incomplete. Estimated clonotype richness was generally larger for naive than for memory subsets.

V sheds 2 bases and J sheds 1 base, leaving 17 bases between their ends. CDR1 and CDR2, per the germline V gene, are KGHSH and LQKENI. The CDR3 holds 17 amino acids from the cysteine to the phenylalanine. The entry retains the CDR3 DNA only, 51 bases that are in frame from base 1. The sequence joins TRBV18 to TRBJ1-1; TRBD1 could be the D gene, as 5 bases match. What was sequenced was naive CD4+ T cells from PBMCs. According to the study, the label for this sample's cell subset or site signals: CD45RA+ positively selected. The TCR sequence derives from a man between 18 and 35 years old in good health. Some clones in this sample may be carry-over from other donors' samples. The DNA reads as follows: TGTGCCAGCTCACCATTAGGGGTATATTCAGGGAACACTGAAGCTTTCTTT. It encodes CASSPLGVYSGNTEAFF.